This T cell receptor beta chain was obtained from a study of response to subunit inactivated influenza vaccine. The CDR3 runs to 14 residues. Trimming at V came to 0 bases and at J to 5 bases, leaving 5 bases not matched to a gene. Germline loops: CDR1 SGHRS, CDR2 YFSETQ. This clonotype was counted at least ten times. Its antigen is not identified. Overall study findings and caveats: With each seasonal influenza vaccination, the authors suggested, few new T cells are recruited.

TCRdb recomputed calls from the RT-PCR reads with MiXCR, one row per CDR3 protein. In the table there are 550,000 to 600,000 distinct CDR3 sequences, about 11% of which are singletons. The TCR originated in a man between 45 and 60 years old who received an inactivated influenza vaccine. The J gene is TRBJ2-7, the V gene TRBV5-1; 7 bases are a match to TRBD1. Sequenced here: PBMCs from blood, sampled on the day of vaccination. As DNA, the CDR3 is TGCGCCAGCAGCTTGGGACAGGGCGTCCACGAGCAGTACTTC. This translates into CASSLGQGVHEQYF.